Shown below are 14 T cell receptor beta chains from a single sample sequenced in a study of OX40 agonist ivuxolimab in advanced cancers. The method was immunoSEQ multiplex PCR; TCRdb's version includes in-frame clones alone and lacks a portion of them. The sample contains about 59,000 clones, approximately 81% of which appear only once. Sequenced here: CD4+ or CD8+ T cells sorted from blood, sampled in a trial of the OX40 agonist ivuxolimab. These receptors were obtained from an adult with an advanced solid tumor such as melanoma, head and neck, liver or kidney cancer.

The chain links TRBV5-5 to TRBJ2-7; unclear D gene. The V and J ends lost 1 base and 3 bases respectively, with 8 bases between them. The CDR3 contains 13 residues. Germline lookup yields CDR1 SGHKS and CDR2 YYEKEE (reference sequence). CDR3 coding DNA: TGTGCCAGCAGCTTGAATAAGGGCTACGAGCAGTACTTC. Translating it yields CASSLNKGYEQYF.

The chain recombines TRBV5-1 with TRBJ2-3; possibly TRBD1 for D (5 bases). This CDR3 spans 15 amino acids. Trimming shortened V by 6 bases and J by 0 bases, and 14 bases separated the two germline ends. Germline CDR1 is SGHRS and CDR2 is YFSETQ. For the CDR3, the DNA is TGCGCCAGCAACCAAGGGGTTACTAGCACAGATACGCAGTATTTT. Translation gives CASNQGVTSTDTQYF.

This clone was found a few times. The chain combines TRBV7-2 with TRBJ1-5; the D is unclear. CDR3 length: 14 amino acids. The V and J ends lost 4 bases and 2 bases respectively, with 9 bases between them. Germline V CDR1 and CDR2: SGHTA, FQGNSA. CDR3 DNA: TGTGCCAGCAGCTCCGTCGGGGGCAATCAGCCCCAGCATTTT. Its translation: CASSSVGGNQPQHF.

The count of this clone is one. The rearrangement uses TRBV4-1 and TRBJ1-2; 7 nucleotides align to TRBD1. Trimming at V came to 1 base and at J to 0 bases, leaving 5 bases not matched to a gene. The CDR3 covers 16 residues. Looked up from germline, CDR1 is MGHRA and CDR2 is YSYEKL. CDR3 amino acids: CASSQAGQGANYGYTF. CDR3 sequence (DNA): TGCGCCAGCAGCCAAGCGGGGCAGGGGGCTAACTATGGCTACACCTTC.

The rearrangement joins TRBV4-2 to TRBJ2-1; possible D gene TRBD2, 6 bases. The CDR3 contains 15 residues. Trimming took off 4 bases at V and 5 bases at J, with 15 bases between the two ends. The V gene's germline CDR1 is LGHNA and CDR2 YNFKEQ. The CDR3 coding sequence is TGTGCCAGCAGCCTCGGGACTTCTTTCGACAATGAGCAGTTCTTC. Its protein is CASSLGTSFDNEQFF.

The CDR3 nucleotides read TGCGCCAGCAGGGATAGCGGGAGGGGAGATTACGAGCAGTACTTC. Encoded protein: CASRDSGRGDYEQYF. The rearrangement uses TRBV5-1 and TRBJ2-5; 11 bases are shared with TRBD2. The better agreement between TRBJ2-7 and the DNA end casts doubt on the J call. The germline gives CDR1 SGHRS, CDR2 YFSETQ. The CDR3 totals 15 residues.

The V call is TRBV30, the J call TRBJ1-2; no clear D. CDR3 size: 14 residues. Trimming stripped 0 bases from V and 4 bases from J, with 12 bases between. Per the germline V gene, CDR1 is GTSNPN and CDR2 is SVGIG (reference sequence). CDR3 nucleotides: TGTGCCTGGAGTGTAAGTGTGGATAGCTATGGCTACACCTTC. This sequence encodes CAWSVSVDSYGYTF.

The chain is built from TRBV27 and TRBJ2-3; maybe TRBD1 (5 bases). The CDR3 is 13 residues long. Deletions cut 8 bases from V and 2 bases from J, with 11 bases between. CDR1 and CDR2 from the germline V gene are MNHEY and SMNVEV (reference sequence). The CDR3 loop is CASGAGNTDTQYF. The CDR3 nucleotides are TGTGCCAGCGGGGCAGGGAACACAGATACGCAGTATTTT.

V is TRBV14 and J is TRBJ2-7; 7 bases line up with TRBD1. Trimming took 1 base from V and 0 from J; bases not matched to a gene: 3. There are 15 residues in the CDR3. Germline V gene sequence: CDR1 SGHDN, CDR2 FVKESK. CDR3 protein: CASSQVPGGSYEQYF. DNA for the CDR3: TGTGCCAGCAGCCAAGTGCCAGGGGGCTCCTACGAGCAGTACTTC.

The rearrangement uses TRBV5-8 and TRBJ2-4; D may be TRBD1 (6 bases). The germline gives CDR1 SGHTS, CDR2 YDEGEE. The V gene lost 4 bases and the J gene lost 1 base, with 12 bases spanning the gap. The CDR3 consists of 15 residues. This chain's CDR3 is CASSRPGAAKNIQYF. For the CDR3, the DNA is TGTGCCAGCAGCCGCCCAGGGGCGGCCAAAAACATTCAGTACTTC.

The rearrangement joins TRBV9 to TRBJ1-4; D is possibly TRBD1 (5 bases). Trimming pared 3 bases from V and 7 bases from J, leaving 10 bases between. Germline CDR1 reads SGDLS; CDR2 reads YYNGEE. The CDR3 totals 13 residues. The CDR3: CASSAGTGEKLFF. The CDR3 nucleotides read TGTGCCAGCAGCGCCGGGACGGGTGAAAAACTGTTTTTT.

The J gene is TRBJ2-3, the V gene TRBV30; a possible D gene is TRBD2 (5 bases). With 5 bases removed from V and 1 base from J, the gap between germline ends came to 10 bases. CDR1 and CDR2 from the germline V gene are GTSNPN and SVGIG (reference sequence). This CDR3 has 13 residues. The CDR3 loop is CAWDKGGTDTQYF. The CDR3 region has the DNA TGTGCCTGGGACAAGGGAGGCACAGATACGCAGTATTTT.

V usage is TRBV10-1 and J usage is TRBJ1-2, with TRBD1 matching over 11 bases. Losses at the gene ends were 6 bases for V and 6 bases for J; bases not matched to a gene: 6. The CDR3 is made up of 14 amino acids. The V gene's germline CDR1 is WNHNN and CDR2 SYGVQD (reference sequence). For the CDR3, the DNA is TGCGCCAGCAGCATAGGACAGGGGGCGGATGGCTACACCTTC. Its translation: CASSIGQGADGYTF.

J is TRBJ2-5 and V is TRBV20-1; no definite D call. Looked up from germline, CDR1 is DFQATT and CDR2 is SNEGSKA (reference sequence). V lost 3 bases and J 7 bases, leaving 6 bases between the germline ends. This CDR3 contains 10 residues. The CDR3 loop reads CSARSSTQYF. The CDR3 nucleotides read TGCAGTGCTAGGAGCTCGACCCAGTACTTC.